Following are 19 T cell receptor beta chains from one sample sequenced in a study of blood T cell repertoires in COVID-19. The repertoire was sequenced with immunoSEQ multiplex PCR; TCRdb's copy has only in-frame clones and lacks some. The sample contains under 95,000 clones, roughly 90% of which appear only once. The sample was peripheral blood. Source of these receptors: a man aged 45-60 years with COVID-19, enrolled during active disease.

V gene TRBV28 combines with J gene TRBJ1-5; no definite D call. The ends were cut back, 6 bases at V and 2 bases at J, with 8 bases in the middle. Looked up from germline, CDR1 is MDHEN and CDR2 is SYDVKM. This CDR3 region has 13 residues. The CDR3 loop is CASRFIGNQPQHF. The CDR3 nucleotides are TGTGCCAGCAGATTCATTGGCAATCAGCCCCAGCATTTT.

V and J are TRBV9 and TRBJ1-2, with D maybe TRBD1 (6 bases). The ends were cut back, 4 bases at V and 2 bases at J, with 9 bases in the middle. CDR1 and CDR2 from the germline V gene are SGDLS and YYNGEE. The CDR3 runs to 13 residues. CDR3 sequence (DNA): TGTGCCAGCAGCCGGGACACAAACTATGGCTACACCTTC. Encoded protein: CASSRDTNYGYTF.

V gene TRBV27 combines with J gene TRBJ1-5, with a possible D match to TRBD1 (5 bases). The CDR3 covers 14 residues. V lost 2 bases, J lost 7 bases, and 12 bases lay in between. The germline gives CDR1 MNHEY, CDR2 SMNVEV (reference sequence). DNA of the CDR3: TGTGCCAGCAGTTTACAGGGTCGAAGGCAGCCCCAGCATTTT. Its protein product is CASSLQGRRQPQHF.

The J gene is TRBJ2-7, the V gene TRBV2; D not certain. CDR1 SNHLY and CDR2 FYNNEI come from the germline V gene. Trimming took 0 bases from V and 7 from J, leaving 4 bases between them. This CDR3 has 11 residues. The CDR3 DNA reads as TGTGCCAGCAGTGAAGCGAGGGAGCAGTACGTC. As protein: CASSEAREQYV.

This clone appeared a single time. The CDR3 loop reads CASSNLDRASYGYTF. CDR3 in DNA: TGTGCCAGCTCCAACCTCGACAGGGCCTCTTATGGCTACACCTTC. The gene calls are TRBV6-5 and TRBJ1-2, with 7 bases fitting TRBD1. Germline trimming cut 8 bases from V and 5 bases from J; bases unmatched to any gene: 14. The CDR3 consists of 15 residues. From germline, CDR1 is MNHEY and CDR2 SVGAGI.

This chain joins TRBV15 and TRBJ2-5, with 7 bases fitting TRBD1. The junction had 4 bases not matched to a gene; V was cut back by 4 bases and J by 5 bases. Germline assignment: CDR1 LNHNV and CDR2 YYDKDF (reference sequence). The CDR3 is made up of 13 amino acids. DNA of the CDR3: TGTGCCACCAGCACACAGGGGATGGAGACCCAGTACTTC. This encodes CATSTQGMETQYF.

The chain recombines TRBV5-1 with TRBJ2-2, with TRBD2 identical over 14 bases. With V trimmed by 4 bases and J by 4 bases, 12 bases remained unmatched. CDR1 SGHRS and CDR2 YFSETQ come from the germline V gene. CDR3 length: 19 amino acids. CDR3 sequence (DNA): TGCGCCAGCAGCGCGTTTCCGGGACTAGCGGGAGAAAGCACCGGGGAGCTGTTTTTT. Translated: CASSAFPGLAGESTGELFF.

This chain links TRBV28 with TRBJ2-1, with TRBD2 matching over 9 bases. V trimming: 5 bases; J trimming: 2 bases; junction bases outside the gene matches: 10. The CDR3 has 17 amino acids. Germline CDR1 MDHEN, CDR2 SYDVKM. The CDR3 loop reads CASSREGLAGPYNEQFF. The CDR3 DNA follows: TGTGCCAGCAGTCGAGAGGGTCTAGCGGGGCCCTACAATGAGCAGTTCTTC.

The chain uses TRBV15 and TRBJ2-3; the match to TRBD2 covers 9 bases. The V gene's germline CDR1 is LNHNV and CDR2 YYDKDF (reference sequence). V trimming: 0 bases; J trimming: 2 bases; junction bases outside the gene matches: 6. This CDR3 is 17 amino acids long. For the CDR3, the DNA is TGTGCCACCAGCAGAGATCCCCTAGCGGGGTACACAGATACGCAGTATTTT. This translates into CATSRDPLAGYTDTQYF.

The chain carries TRBV19 and TRBJ2-7; 7 bases map to TRBD2. The length of the CDR3 is 14 residues. With 8 bases clipped from V and 3 bases from J, the junction kept 10 bases outside the gene matches. Germline V gene data show CDR1 as LNHDA and CDR2 as SQIVND (reference sequence). The DNA of the CDR3 is TGTGCCAGTGCGCAAGGACTAGTGGGCTACGAGCAGTACTTC. It yields the protein CASAQGLVGYEQYF.

The chain links TRBV6-2 or TRBV6-3 to TRBJ2-7, with 10 bases that match TRBD2. CDR3 size: 14 residues. CDR1 and CDR2 from the germline V gene are MNHEY and SVGEGT. V lost 5 bases to trimming and J lost 3 bases; unmatched junction nucleotides: 4. CDR3 residues: CASSQVAGGYEQYF. CDR3 coding DNA: TGTGCCAGCAGTCAAGTAGCGGGAGGCTACGAGCAGTACTTC.

This clone occurred once. The chain employs TRBV28 and TRBJ1-6; a weak D match, TRBD1 (6 bases). Trimming took 6 bases from V and 8 from J, leaving 11 bases between them. The CDR3 extends over 13 amino acids. Germline CDR1 MDHEN, CDR2 SYDVKM. In nucleotides, the CDR3 is TGTGCCAGCAGAGCAGGGGCGCATTCACCCCTCCACTTT. This encodes CASRAGAHSPLHF.

The chain recombines TRBV5-1 with TRBJ2-7; 8 bases are a match to TRBD1. This CDR3 is built from 16 residues. J was trimmed by 3 bases and V by 2 bases; bases with no gene match: 10. From germline, CDR1 is SGHRS and CDR2 YFSETQ. The CDR3 region is CASSLEGQAFFYEQYF. DNA for the CDR3: TGCGCCAGCAGCTTAGAGGGACAGGCCTTCTTCTACGAGCAGTACTTC. The full variable domain, with the rest looked up from reference TRBV5-1 and TRBJ2-7, is KAGVTQTPRYLIKTRGQQVTLSCSPISGHRSVSWYQQTPGQGLQFLFEYFSETQRNKGNFPGRFSGRQFSNSRSEMNVSTLELGDSALYLCASSLEGQAFFYEQYFGPGTRLTVT.

V usage is TRBV18 and J usage is TRBJ1-1; 7 bases are a match to TRBD1. Trimming removed 6 bases from V and 3 bases from J; junction bases left unmatched: 4. Germline V gene sequence: CDR1 KGHSH, CDR2 LQKENI. This CDR3 has 13 amino acids. CDR3 protein: CASSRTGDTEAFF. CDR3 DNA: TGTGCCAGCTCGCGGACAGGTGACACTGAAGCTTTCTTT.

This chain connects TRBV7-2 to TRBJ2-5; 12 bases are a match to TRBD2. V trimming: 5 bases; J trimming: 5 bases; junction bases outside the gene matches: 3. Germline V gives CDR1 SGHTA, CDR2 FQGNSA. CDR3 length: 14 residues. The DNA of the CDR3 is TGTGCCAGCAGCAGGACTAGCGGGGATGAGACCCAGTACTTC. This translates into CASSRTSGDETQYF.

The V call is TRBV13, the J call TRBJ2-1; 7 nucleotides match TRBD2. From germline, CDR1 is PRHDT and CDR2 FYEKMQ (reference sequence). The CDR3 spans 14 residues. The V segment lost 3 bases and the J segment 4 bases; nucleotides outside the gene matches: 3. CDR3 DNA sequence: TGTGCCAGCAGCTTGGGACTAAATTACAATGAGCAGTTCTTC. Translated: CASSLGLNYNEQFF. Variable domain in full (rest from reference TRBV13 and TRBJ2-1): AAGVIQSPRHLIKEKRETATLKCYPIPRHDTVYWYQQGPGQDPQFLISFYEKMQSDKGSIPDRFSAQQFSDYHSELNMSSLELGDSALYFCASSLGLNYNEQFFGPGTRLTVL.

The V gene is TRBV11-2, the J gene TRBJ2-7, with D perhaps TRBD2 (6 bases). Trimming cost V 4 bases and J 4 bases, with 17 bases left between them. CDR1 is SGHAT and CDR2 is FQNNGV in the germline V gene. This CDR3 is 15 amino acids long. The CDR3 region has the DNA TGTGCCAGCAGCTCGACTAGTTCGTCCTTTTACGAGCAGTACTTC. This gives the protein CASSSTSSSFYEQYF. Based on the CDR3 plus reference TRBV11-2 and TRBJ2-7, the full variable domain is EAGVAQSPRYKIIEKRQSVAFWCNPISGHATLYWYQQILGQGPKLLIQFQNNGVVDDSQLPKDRFSAERLKGVDSTLKIQPAKLEDSAVYLCASSSTSSSFYEQYFGPGTRLTVT.

This rearrangement joins TRBV3-1 (or the pseudogene TRBV3-2) to TRBJ2-7; 13 bases fit TRBD2. Germline V gene data show CDR1 as LGHDT and CDR2 as YNNKEL (reference sequence). The CDR3 covers 14 residues. The junction had 0 bases not matched to a gene; V was cut back by 4 bases and J by 3 bases. The chain's CDR3 is CASSRTSGSYEQYF. The CDR3 region has the DNA TGTGCCAGCAGCCGGACTAGCGGGAGCTACGAGCAGTACTTC.

The J gene is TRBJ2-2, the V gene TRBV5-1; D perhaps matches TRBD1 (5 bases). The CDR3 is 16 residues long. Germline assignment: CDR1 SGHRS and CDR2 YFSETQ. V lost 0 bases and J 7 bases, leaving 16 bases between the germline ends. The chain's CDR3 is CASSLGPGQFNGELFF. The CDR3 DNA sequence: TGCGCCAGCAGCTTGGGTCCAGGGCAGTTTAACGGGGAGCTGTTTTTT.